These T cell receptor beta chains were read from a single sample in a study of vaccination effects on CD4 cells after COVID-19. Profiled with immunoSEQ multiplex PCR; TCRdb holds only in-frame clones, not every one. The sample holds more than 35,000 clones; 65% to 70% are singletons and the top ten take under 4.5%. No antigen is known for these receptors. The material sequenced was CD4+ T cells from PBMCs cultured without peptide, taken before COVID-19 vaccination. These receptor sequences come from a human donor who received a COVID-19 vaccine. Each CDR3 is given with its conserved first and last residue. The order of the fields is D gene, clone size, J gene, V gene, CDR3 DNA, CDR3 protein. A D gene is named only where the DNA matches it firmly. A row's size may be missing; if present it is once, few, many or a size class.

D: TRBD1
size: NA
J: TRBJ2-5
V: TRBV2
DNA: TGTGCCAGCAGTGAATACAGGGGAGAGACCCAGTACTTC
CDR3: CASSEYRGETQYF

D: TRBD1
size: few
J: TRBJ1-1
V: TRBV5-1
DNA: TGCGCCAGCAGCTGGGAACAGGGGGTGAGCACTGAAGCTTTCTTT
CDR3: CASSWEQGVSTEAFF

D: NA
size: NA
J: TRBJ1-6
V: TRBV30
DNA: TGTGCCTGGAGTGTCCCTGGGAGCGGGAATTCACCCCTCCACTTT
CDR3: CAWSVPGSGNSPLHF

D: NA
size: NA
J: TRBJ1-4
V: TRBV6-5
DNA: TGTGCCAGCAGTTATGCGGGCCAGAGTAATGAAAAACTGTTTTTT
CDR3: CASSYAGQSNEKLFF

D: NA
size: few
J: TRBJ1-6
V: TRBV3-1/TRBV3-2
DNA: TGTGCCAGCAGCCAAGAGAACTCACCCCTCCACTTT
CDR3: CASSQENSPLHF

D: TRBD1
size: NA
J: TRBJ1-2
V: TRBV2
DNA: TGTGCCAGCAGTGAGACAGGGTGGGATGGCTACACCTTC
CDR3: CASSETGWDGYTF

D: NA
size: NA
J: TRBJ1-5
V: TRBV6-1
DNA: TGTGCCAGCAGTGAAGCCCGTATATTCAAAAATCAGCCCCAGCATTTT
CDR3: CASSEARIFKNQPQHF

D: TRBD2
size: NA
J: TRBJ2-3
V: TRBV9
DNA: TGTGCCAGCAGCGTAGTGGGGGGACTAGCGGGGTCAGATACGCAGTATTTT
CDR3: CASSVVGGLAGSDTQYF

D: NA
size: NA
J: TRBJ2-7
V: TRBV19
DNA: TGTGCCAGTAGTATAGGAGCCAGCTACGAGCAGTACTTC
CDR3: CASSIGASYEQYF

D: NA
size: NA
J: TRBJ2-3
V: TRBV7-9
DNA: TGTGCCAGCAGCCGGAGCCGGGGGCTCAGCACAGATACGCAGTATTTT
CDR3: CASSRSRGLSTDTQYF

D: NA
size: few
J: TRBJ2-1
V: TRBV6-4
DNA: TGTGCCAGCAGTGAGGAGGGCTCCTACAATGAGCAGTTCTTC
CDR3: CASSEEGSYNEQFF

D: TRBD1
size: few
J: TRBJ1-1
V: TRBV27
DNA: TGTGCCAGCAGTCCCGGGACAGCAGCAACTGAAGCTTTCTTT
CDR3: CASSPGTAATEAFF

D: NA
size: once
J: TRBJ2-3
V: TRBV24-1
DNA: TGTGCCACCAGTGATATTCAGGGGACAACGACGGATACGCAGTATTTT
CDR3: CATSDIQGTTTDTQYF

D: NA
size: few
J: TRBJ2-5
V: TRBV7-7
DNA: TGTGCCAGCAGCTCTGGTCGAGTGTTCCAAGAGACCCAGTACTTC
CDR3: CASSSGRVFQETQYF

D: NA
size: NA
J: TRBJ2-7
V: TRBV2
DNA: TGTGCCAGCTTTATGGATAGCTCCTACGAGCAGTACTTC
CDR3: CASFMDSSYEQYF

D: NA
size: NA
J: TRBJ2-4
V: TRBV6-5
DNA: TGTGCCAGCACGGACGGGAGAAACATTCAGTACTTC
CDR3: CASTDGRNIQYF

D: NA
size: NA
J: TRBJ2-1
V: TRBV4-1
DNA: TGCGCCAGCAGCCAAAGTCGCTTAAATGAGCAGTTCTTC
CDR3: CASSQSRLNEQFF

D: TRBD1
size: NA
J: TRBJ2-2
V: TRBV5-1
DNA: TGCGCCAGCAGCTTTAAGGCCAGGGGGCGATCAGCAACGAACACCGGGGAGCTGTTTTTT
CDR3: CASSFKARGRSATNTGELFF

D: NA
size: NA
J: TRBJ1-6
V: TRBV30
DNA: TGTGCCTGGAGAGACCCCACCAAGTCCTATAATTCACCCCTCCACTTT
CDR3: CAWRDPTKSYNSPLHF

D: NA
size: few
J: TRBJ1-1
V: TRBV19
DNA: TGTGCCAGTAGTTCAGGGTTGAACACTGAAGCTTTCTTT
CDR3: CASSSGLNTEAFF

D: TRBD1
size: NA
J: TRBJ2-1
V: TRBV4-1
DNA: TGCGCCAGCAGCCGGACCCCCGGGACAGAGACCTACAATGAGCAGTTCTTC
CDR3: CASSRTPGTETYNEQFF

D: NA
size: NA
J: TRBJ2-3
V: TRBV18
DNA: TGTGCCAGCTCACCATCGCAGGGCACAGATACGCAGTATTTT
CDR3: CASSPSQGTDTQYF

D: NA
size: NA
J: TRBJ1-1
V: TRBV11-2
DNA: TGTGCCAGCAGCTTATTGTTCGGGAGTTCCGAAGCTTTCTTT
CDR3: CASSLLFGSSEAFF

D: NA
size: NA
J: TRBJ1-3
V: TRBV2
DNA: TGTGCCAGCAGGGGGCAAACTGGAAACACCATATATTTT
CDR3: CASRGQTGNTIYF

D: NA
size: NA
J: TRBJ2-5
V: TRBV5-6
DNA: TGTGCCAGCAAGTACCAAGAGACCCAGTACTTC
CDR3: CASKYQETQYF

D: NA
size: NA
J: TRBJ2-5
V: TRBV7-7
DNA: TGTGCCAGCAGCTTAACGGGAAAAGAGACCCAGTACTTC
CDR3: CASSLTGKETQYF

D: NA
size: NA
J: TRBJ2-7
V: TRBV29-1
DNA: TGCAGCGTTGGGCAGGACCTCTCCTACGAGCAGTACTTC
CDR3: CSVGQDLSYEQYF

D: NA
size: few
J: TRBJ2-3
V: TRBV6-6
DNA: TGTGCCAGCAGTTACGATACGCAGTATTTT
CDR3: CASSYDTQYF

D: NA
size: few
J: TRBJ1-2
V: TRBV19
DNA: TGTGCCAGTAGTATAGGGGGGGGCGGAAACTATGGCTACACCTTC
CDR3: CASSIGGGGNYGYTF

D: TRBD2
size: NA
J: TRBJ2-1
V: TRBV6-2/TRBV6-3
DNA: TGTGCCAGCAGTTCGGGGACTAGCGGGAATGTTGAGCAGTTCTTC
CDR3: CASSSGTSGNVEQFF

D: NA
size: few
J: TRBJ2-1
V: TRBV2
DNA: TGTGCCAACCGCCGGGACGTACACAATGAGCAGTTCTTC
CDR3: CANRRDVHNEQFF

D: TRBD2
size: NA
J: TRBJ2-1
V: TRBV6-6
DNA: TGTGCCACCGGGACTAGCGGGACTGGTGAGCAGTTCTTC
CDR3: CATGTSGTGEQFF

D: NA
size: NA
J: TRBJ1-1
V: TRBV12-3/TRBV12-4
DNA: TGTGCCAGCAGTCTCACAGGACAAGCTTTCTTT
CDR3: CASSLTGQAFF

D: NA
size: NA
J: TRBJ1-1
V: TRBV11-2
DNA: TGTGCCAGCAGCTTAGATAACCCCGGGGAAGCTTTCTTT
CDR3: CASSLDNPGEAFF

D: NA
size: NA
J: TRBJ2-5
V: TRBV12-3/TRBV12-4
DNA: TGTGCCAGCAGGAGGGACACCCAAGAGACCCAGTACTTC
CDR3: CASRRDTQETQYF

D: TRBD1
size: NA
J: TRBJ2-1
V: TRBV11-2
DNA: TGTGCCAGCAGCTTATTTCAGGGGGCGAAGAGCAATGAGCAGTTCTTC
CDR3: CASSLFQGAKSNEQFF

D: TRBD1
size: NA
J: TRBJ2-1
V: TRBV24-1
DNA: TGTGCCACCAGTGCGGGACAGGGGGTCTCCTACAATGAGCAGTTCTTC
CDR3: CATSAGQGVSYNEQFF

D: NA
size: NA
J: TRBJ2-3
V: TRBV2
DNA: TGTGCCAGCAGGGACAGATCTAGCACAGATACGCAGTATTTT
CDR3: CASRDRSSTDTQYF

D: NA
size: once
J: TRBJ1-1
V: TRBV11-3
DNA: TGTGCCAGCAGCTTACACAGGGAGAACACTGAAGCTTTCTTT
CDR3: CASSLHRENTEAFF

D: NA
size: few
J: TRBJ1-2
V: TRBV10-3
DNA: TGTGCCATCAGTGGGAACACAGGAGGCCGCGGCTACACCTTC
CDR3: CAISGNTGGRGYTF

D: NA
size: NA
J: TRBJ2-6
V: TRBV15
DNA: TGTGCCACCAGCAGGGTCCTGTTGGTGGGGGCCAACGTCCTGACTTTC
CDR3: CATSRVLLVGANVLTF

D: NA
size: NA
J: TRBJ1-2
V: TRBV4-1
DNA: TGCGCCAGCAGCCAAGATGTCAGTTTCTACAACTATGGCTACACCTTC
CDR3: CASSQDVSFYNYGYTF

D: TRBD1
size: NA
J: TRBJ1-6
V: TRBV5-1
DNA: TGCGCCAGCAGCCCGGGACAGGCCTATAATTCACCCCTCCACTTT
CDR3: CASSPGQAYNSPLHF

D: NA
size: NA
J: TRBJ2-7
V: TRBV5-5
DNA: TGTGCCAGCAGCTTGGCCGCATGGGCCGGTAGCAGAAACGAGCAGTACTTC
CDR3: CASSLAAWAGSRNEQYF

D: NA
size: NA
J: TRBJ1-3
V: TRBV10-1
DNA: TGCGCCAGCAGTGGGCCCGCCGCTGGGGCGACTGGAAACACCATATATTTT
CDR3: CASSGPAAGATGNTIYF

D: NA
size: NA
J: TRBJ2-5
V: TRBV5-4
DNA: TGTGCCAGCAGCTTGCCAGGACCCGGAATGGAGACCCAGTACTTC
CDR3: CASSLPGPGMETQYF

D: NA
size: NA
J: TRBJ2-6
V: TRBV18
DNA: TGTGCCAGCTCACCACCGTACAGGGTACTTGGGGCCAACGTCCTGACTTTC
CDR3: CASSPPYRVLGANVLTF

D: TRBD1
size: NA
J: TRBJ1-1
V: TRBV12-3/TRBV12-4
DNA: TGTGCCAGCAGTTCGACAGGGGCGGGTGAAGCTTTCTTT
CDR3: CASSSTGAGEAFF

D: NA
size: NA
J: TRBJ1-2
V: TRBV21-1
DNA: TGTGCCAGCAGCACGCCAAACATCTATGGCTACACCTTC
CDR3: CASSTPNIYGYTF

D: TRBD1
size: NA
J: TRBJ1-2
V: TRBV6-5
DNA: TGTGCCAGCAGCGTCGGGACAGCCGTTAACTATGGCTACACCTTC
CDR3: CASSVGTAVNYGYTF

D: NA
size: once
J: TRBJ1-2
V: TRBV18
DNA: TGTGCCAGCTCACCAACTCAGACCGTCGTTAACTATGGCTACACCTTC
CDR3: CASSPTQTVVNYGYTF

D: TRBD2
size: once
J: TRBJ2-3
V: TRBV19
DNA: TGTGCCAGTAGTCGGAGGGAGGGGACAGATACGCAGTATTTT
CDR3: CASSRREGTDTQYF

D: NA
size: few
J: TRBJ2-2
V: TRBV9
DNA: TGTGCCAGCAGCGTAGTAAATAGTGGCACCGGGGAGCTGTTTTTT
CDR3: CASSVVNSGTGELFF

D: TRBD1
size: NA
J: TRBJ1-1
V: TRBV13
DNA: TGTGCCAGCAGCTTCAGGGGGTGGAACACTGAAGCTTTCTTT
CDR3: CASSFRGWNTEAFF

D: NA
size: NA
J: TRBJ2-7
V: TRBV2
DNA: TGTGCCAGCAGTGAACCCGCTACCGGGACACTGGACTACGAGCAGTACTTC
CDR3: CASSEPATGTLDYEQYF

D: NA
size: large
J: TRBJ1-1
V: TRBV5-4
DNA: TGTGCCAGCAGCTTGAGGGGCGTCGAGGGGAACACTGAAGCTTTCTTT
CDR3: CASSLRGVEGNTEAFF

D: NA
size: NA
J: TRBJ2-6
V: TRBV5-4
DNA: TGTGCCAGCAGCTTCGAGGGTTCTGGGGCCAACGTCCTGACTTTC
CDR3: CASSFEGSGANVLTF

D: NA
size: few
J: TRBJ2-2
V: TRBV5-1
DNA: TGCGCCAGCAATAATGTACAGGGCGGCACCGGGGAGCTGTTTTTT
CDR3: CASNNVQGGTGELFF

D: TRBD2
size: NA
J: TRBJ2-1
V: TRBV6-4
DNA: TGTGCCAGCAGTGACGGGGCGGGAGACTACAATGAGCAGTTCTTC
CDR3: CASSDGAGDYNEQFF